The following is a T cell receptor beta chain sequence with its context. No antigen is known for it. This sample was included in a study of PD-1 blockade in classical Hodgkin lymphoma. Looking at the study overall: Patients were dosed intravenously with nivolumab at 3 mg/kg every 2 weeks. The study, taken as a whole, reports: The baseline diversity of complete responders showed similarity to that of newly diagnosed patients. Relapsed/refractory patients reportedly had lower baseline diversity than newly diagnosed patients. CD8+ TCR diversity did not rise significantly by C4D1, unlike CD4+.

Clones were sequenced by immunoSEQ multiplex PCR, and TCRdb holds only the in-frame ones, with some missing. Of roughly 100,000 clones in the sample, more than 70% are singletons; the top ten hold under 20%. The CDR3 length is 15 residues. Trimming stripped 2 bases from V and 5 bases from J, with 16 bases between. Germline CDR1 reads SGDLS; CDR2 reads YYNGEE. The time point was: cycle 4 day 1 (C4D1), after more than 5 weeks of nivolumab. Every patient experienced relapse after autologous stem cell transplantation, and brentuximab vedotin exposure varied. Sequencing was performed on peripheral blood mononuclear cells (PBMCs), taken before the fourth cycle of nivolumab. The chain links TRBV9 to TRBJ1-1; possibly TRBD1 for D (5 bases). The TCR comes from a human donor with classical Hodgkin lymphoma. The CDR3 DNA follows: TGTGCCAGCAGCGTGGGGGGGTTCAGGCGGACTGAAGCTTTCTTT. This translates into CASSVGGFRRTEAFF.